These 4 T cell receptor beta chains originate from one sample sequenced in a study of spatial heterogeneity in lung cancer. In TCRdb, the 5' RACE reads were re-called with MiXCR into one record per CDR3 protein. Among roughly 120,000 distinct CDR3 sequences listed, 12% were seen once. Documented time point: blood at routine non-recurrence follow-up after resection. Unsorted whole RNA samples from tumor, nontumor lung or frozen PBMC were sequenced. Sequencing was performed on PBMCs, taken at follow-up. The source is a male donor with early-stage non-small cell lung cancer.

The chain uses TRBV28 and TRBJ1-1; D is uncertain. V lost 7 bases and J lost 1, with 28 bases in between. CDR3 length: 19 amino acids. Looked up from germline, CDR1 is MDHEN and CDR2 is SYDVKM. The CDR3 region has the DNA TGTGCCAGCACAAGACCCCGGGTCCTCACGCTCAAAAGGAACACTGAAGCTTTCTTT. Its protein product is CASTRPRVLTLKRNTEAFF.

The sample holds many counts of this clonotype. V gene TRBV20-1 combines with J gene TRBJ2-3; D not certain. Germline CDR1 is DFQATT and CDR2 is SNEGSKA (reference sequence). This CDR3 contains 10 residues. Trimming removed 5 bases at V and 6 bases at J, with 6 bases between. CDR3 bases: TGCAGTGCTCAGACGGATACGCAGTATTTT. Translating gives CSAQTDTQYF.

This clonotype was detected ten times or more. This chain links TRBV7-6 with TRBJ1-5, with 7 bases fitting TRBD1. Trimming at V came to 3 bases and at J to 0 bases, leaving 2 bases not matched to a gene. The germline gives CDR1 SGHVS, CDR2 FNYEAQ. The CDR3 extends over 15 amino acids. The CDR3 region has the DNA TGTGCCAGCAGCTTGACAGGGAATAGCAATCAGCCCCAGCATTTT. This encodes CASSLTGNSNQPQHF.

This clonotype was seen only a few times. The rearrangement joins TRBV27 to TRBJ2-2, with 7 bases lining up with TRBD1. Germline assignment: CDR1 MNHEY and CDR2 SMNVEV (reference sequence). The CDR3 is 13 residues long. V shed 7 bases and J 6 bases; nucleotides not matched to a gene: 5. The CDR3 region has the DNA TGTGCCAGCAACCGACAGGGTGCCGGGGAGCTGTTTTTT. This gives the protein CASNRQGAGELFF.